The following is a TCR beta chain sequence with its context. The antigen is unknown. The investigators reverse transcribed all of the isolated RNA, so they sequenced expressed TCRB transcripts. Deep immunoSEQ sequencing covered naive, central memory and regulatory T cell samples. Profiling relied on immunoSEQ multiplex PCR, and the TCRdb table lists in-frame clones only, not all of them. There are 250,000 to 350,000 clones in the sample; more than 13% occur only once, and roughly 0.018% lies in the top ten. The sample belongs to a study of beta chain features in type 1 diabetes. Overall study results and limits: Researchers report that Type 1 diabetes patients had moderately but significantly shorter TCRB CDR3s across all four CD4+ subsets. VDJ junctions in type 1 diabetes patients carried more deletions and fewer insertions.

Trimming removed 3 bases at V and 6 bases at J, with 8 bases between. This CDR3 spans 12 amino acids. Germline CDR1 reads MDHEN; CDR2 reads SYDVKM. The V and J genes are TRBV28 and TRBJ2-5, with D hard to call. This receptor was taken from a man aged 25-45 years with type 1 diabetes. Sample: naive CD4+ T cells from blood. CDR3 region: CASSFVLKTQYF. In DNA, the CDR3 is TGTGCCAGCAGTTTCGTCCTAAAGACCCAGTACTTC.